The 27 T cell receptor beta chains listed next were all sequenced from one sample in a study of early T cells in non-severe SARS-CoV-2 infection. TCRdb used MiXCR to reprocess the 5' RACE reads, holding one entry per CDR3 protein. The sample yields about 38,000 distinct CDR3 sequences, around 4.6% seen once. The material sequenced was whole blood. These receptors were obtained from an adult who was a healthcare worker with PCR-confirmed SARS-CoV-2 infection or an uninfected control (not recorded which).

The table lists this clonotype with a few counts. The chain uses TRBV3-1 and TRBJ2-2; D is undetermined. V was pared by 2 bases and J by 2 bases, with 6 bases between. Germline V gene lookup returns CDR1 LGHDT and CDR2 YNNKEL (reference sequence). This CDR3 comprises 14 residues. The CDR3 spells CASSQTLNTGELFF. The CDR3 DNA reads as TGTGCCAGCAGCCAAACACTTAACACCGGGGAGCTGTTTTTT. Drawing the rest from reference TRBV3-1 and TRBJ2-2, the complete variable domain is DTAVSQTPKYLVTQMGNDKSIKCEQNLGHDTMYWYKQDSKKFLKIMFSYNNKELIINETVPNRFSPKSPDKAHLNLHINSLELGDSAVYFCASSQTLNTGELFFGEGSRLTVL.

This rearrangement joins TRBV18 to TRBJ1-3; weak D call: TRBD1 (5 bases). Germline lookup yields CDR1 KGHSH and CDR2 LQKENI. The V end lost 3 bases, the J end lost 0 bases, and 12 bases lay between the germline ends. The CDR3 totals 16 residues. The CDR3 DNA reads TGTGCCAGCTCACCCCGGGGACTTCGCTCTGGAAACACCATATATTTT. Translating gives CASSPRGLRSGNTIYF.

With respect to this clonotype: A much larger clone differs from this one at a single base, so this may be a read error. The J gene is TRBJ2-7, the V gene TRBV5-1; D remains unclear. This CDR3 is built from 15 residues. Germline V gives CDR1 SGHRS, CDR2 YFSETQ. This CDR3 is CASSLEADSSYELYF. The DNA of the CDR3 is TGCGCCAGCAGCTTGGAGGCAGACTCATCCTACGAGCTGTACTTC.

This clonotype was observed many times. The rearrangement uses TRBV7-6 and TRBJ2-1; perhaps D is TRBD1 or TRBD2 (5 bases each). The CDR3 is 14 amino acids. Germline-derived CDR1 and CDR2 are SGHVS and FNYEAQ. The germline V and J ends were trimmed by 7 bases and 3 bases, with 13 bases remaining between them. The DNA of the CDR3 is TGTGCCAGCACTCACGGTGGGGGCTACAATGAGCAGTTCTTC. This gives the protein CASTHGGGYNEQFF.

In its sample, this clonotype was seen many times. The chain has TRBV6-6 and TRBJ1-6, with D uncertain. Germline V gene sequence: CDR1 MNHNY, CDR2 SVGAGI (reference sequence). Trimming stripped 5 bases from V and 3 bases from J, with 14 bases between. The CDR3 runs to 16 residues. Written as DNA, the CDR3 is TGTGCCAGCAGTGATCCCCGGCGGCACTATAATTCACCCCTCCACTTT. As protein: CASSDPRRHYNSPLHF.

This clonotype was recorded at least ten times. The CDR3 region has the DNA TGTGCCAGCAGTTTAAGGGTCGGTGGAATGGATTTCCCCGGGGAGCTGTTTTTT. It yields the protein CASSLRVGGMDFPGELFF. The chain employs TRBV12-3 or TRBV12-4 and TRBJ2-2; D uncertain. This CDR3 has 18 residues. Trimming took 2 bases from V and 6 from J, leaving 22 bases between them.

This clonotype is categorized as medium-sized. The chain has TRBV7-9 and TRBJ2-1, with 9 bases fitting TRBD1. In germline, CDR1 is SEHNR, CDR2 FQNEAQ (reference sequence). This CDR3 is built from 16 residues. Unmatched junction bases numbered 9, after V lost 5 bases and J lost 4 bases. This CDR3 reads CASSHTWDRVYNEQFF. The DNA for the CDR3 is TGTGCCAGCAGCCACACCTGGGACAGGGTATACAATGAGCAGTTCTTC.

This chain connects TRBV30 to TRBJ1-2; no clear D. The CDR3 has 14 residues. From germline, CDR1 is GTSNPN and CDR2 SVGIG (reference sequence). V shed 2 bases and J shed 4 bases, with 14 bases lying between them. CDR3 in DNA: TGTGCCTGGAGTCTGGGGTCCCTTCCCTATGGCTACACCTTC. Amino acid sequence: CAWSLGSLPYGYTF.

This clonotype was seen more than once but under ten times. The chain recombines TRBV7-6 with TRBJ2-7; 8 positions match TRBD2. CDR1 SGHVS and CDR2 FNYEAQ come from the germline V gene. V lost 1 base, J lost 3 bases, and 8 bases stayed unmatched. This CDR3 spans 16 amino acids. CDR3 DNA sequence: TGTGCCAGCAGCTTAGAAGGCGGGGGGTCCAGCTACGAGCAGTACTTC. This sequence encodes CASSLEGGGSSYEQYF.

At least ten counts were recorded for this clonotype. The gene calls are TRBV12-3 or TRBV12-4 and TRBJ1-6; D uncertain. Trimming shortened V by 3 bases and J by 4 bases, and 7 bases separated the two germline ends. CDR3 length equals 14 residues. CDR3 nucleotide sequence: TGTGCCAGCAGTTTCTCCGGGTATAATTCACCCCTCCACTTT. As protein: CASSFSGYNSPLHF.

Here the CDR3 DNA reads TGTGCCAGCAGTCGGGACAGGGCCAACTATGGCTACACCTTC. Translating gives CASSRDRANYGYTF. The chain joins TRBV6-6 to TRBJ1-2, with 9 bases fitting TRBD1. Germline V gives CDR1 MNHNY, CDR2 SVGAGI (reference sequence). J gave up 2 bases and V 5 bases, and 3 bases lay outside the gene matches. The length of the CDR3 is 14 residues.

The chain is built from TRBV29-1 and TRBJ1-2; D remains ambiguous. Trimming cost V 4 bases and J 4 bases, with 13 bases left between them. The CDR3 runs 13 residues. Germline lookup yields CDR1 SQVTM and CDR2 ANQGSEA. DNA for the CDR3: TGCAGCGTTGTCCCGGACCATTTCTATGGCTACACCTTC. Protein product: CSVVPDHFYGYTF.

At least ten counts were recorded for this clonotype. The CDR3 protein is CAISENRGITGYGYTF. CDR3 nucleotides: TGTGCCATCAGTGAGAACAGGGGGATTACGGGCTATGGCTACACCTTC. V usage is TRBV10-3 and J usage is TRBJ1-2, with TRBD1 identical over 8 bases. The CDR3 loop spans 16 amino acids. Germline V CDR1 and CDR2: ENHRY, SYGVKD. V lost 2 bases and J lost 4; bases outside the gene matches: 9.

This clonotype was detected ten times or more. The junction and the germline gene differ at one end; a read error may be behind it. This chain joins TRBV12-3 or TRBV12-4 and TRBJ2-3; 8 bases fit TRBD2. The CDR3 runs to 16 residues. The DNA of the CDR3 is TGTGCCAGCAGTTTATCTATCGGGAGGGGTCAGTTCGATCCGGATTTT. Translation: CASSLSIGRGQFDPDF.

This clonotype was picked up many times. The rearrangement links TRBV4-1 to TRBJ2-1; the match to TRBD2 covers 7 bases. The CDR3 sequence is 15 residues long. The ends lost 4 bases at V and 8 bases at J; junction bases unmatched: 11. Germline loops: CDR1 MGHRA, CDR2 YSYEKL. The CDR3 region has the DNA TGCGCCAGCAGCCGCTCGACGACTAGCACAGATGAGCAGTTCTTC. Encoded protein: CASSRSTTSTDEQFF.

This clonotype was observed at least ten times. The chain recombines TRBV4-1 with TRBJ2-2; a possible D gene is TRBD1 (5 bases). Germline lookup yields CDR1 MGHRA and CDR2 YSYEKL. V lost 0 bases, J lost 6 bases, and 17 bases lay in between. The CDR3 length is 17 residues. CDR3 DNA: TGCGCCAGCAGCCAAGATCCGACAGCCATGGTGGCCGGGGAGCTGTTTTTT. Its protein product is CASSQDPTAMVAGELFF.

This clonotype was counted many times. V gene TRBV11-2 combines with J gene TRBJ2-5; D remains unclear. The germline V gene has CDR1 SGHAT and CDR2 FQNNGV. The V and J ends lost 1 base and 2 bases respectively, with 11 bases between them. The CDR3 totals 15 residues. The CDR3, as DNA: TGTGCCAGCAGCTTAGCTGTAGCAGTTCAAGAGACCCAGTACTTC. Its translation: CASSLAVAVQETQYF.

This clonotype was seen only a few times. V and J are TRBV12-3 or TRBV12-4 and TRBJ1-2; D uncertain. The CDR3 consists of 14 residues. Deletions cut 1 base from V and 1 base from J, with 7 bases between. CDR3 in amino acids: CASSLGENNYGYTF. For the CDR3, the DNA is TGTGCCAGCAGTTTAGGCGAAAATAACTATGGCTACACCTTC.

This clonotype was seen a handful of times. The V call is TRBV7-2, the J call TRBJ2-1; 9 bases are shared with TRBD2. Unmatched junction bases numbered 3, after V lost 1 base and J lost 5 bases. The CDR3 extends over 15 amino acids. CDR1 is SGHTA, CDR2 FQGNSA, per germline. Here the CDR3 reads CASSLDSGGHNEQFF. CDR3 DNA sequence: TGTGCCAGCAGCTTAGATAGCGGGGGCCACAATGAGCAGTTCTTC.

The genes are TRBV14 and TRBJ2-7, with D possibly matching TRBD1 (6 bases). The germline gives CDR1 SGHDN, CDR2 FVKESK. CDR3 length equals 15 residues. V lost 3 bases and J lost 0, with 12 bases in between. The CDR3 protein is CASSHFRTASYEQYF. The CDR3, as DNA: TGTGCCAGCAGCCATTTTCGGACAGCCTCCTACGAGCAGTACTTC.

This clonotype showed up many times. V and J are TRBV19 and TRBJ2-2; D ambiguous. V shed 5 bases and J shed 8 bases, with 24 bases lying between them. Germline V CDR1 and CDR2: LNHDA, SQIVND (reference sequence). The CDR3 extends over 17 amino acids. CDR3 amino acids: CASSPRIGPALMGELFF. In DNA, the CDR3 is TGTGCCAGTAGTCCCCGGATTGGGCCAGCCTTGATGGGGGAGCTGTTTTTT.

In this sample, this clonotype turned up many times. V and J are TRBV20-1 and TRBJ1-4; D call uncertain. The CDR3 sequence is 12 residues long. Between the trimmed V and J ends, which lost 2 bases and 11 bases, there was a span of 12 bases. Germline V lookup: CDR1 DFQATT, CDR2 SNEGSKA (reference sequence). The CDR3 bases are TGCAGTGCTAGAACCCCAGAGCTTAAACTGTTTTTT. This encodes CSARTPELKLFF.

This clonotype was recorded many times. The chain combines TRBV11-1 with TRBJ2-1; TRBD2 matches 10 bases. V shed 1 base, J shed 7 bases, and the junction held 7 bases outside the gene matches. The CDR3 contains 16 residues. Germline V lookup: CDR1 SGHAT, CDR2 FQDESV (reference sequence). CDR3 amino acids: CASSLEFSGGKNEQFF. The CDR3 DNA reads TGTGCCAGCAGCTTAGAGTTTAGCGGGGGGAAAAATGAGCAGTTCTTC.

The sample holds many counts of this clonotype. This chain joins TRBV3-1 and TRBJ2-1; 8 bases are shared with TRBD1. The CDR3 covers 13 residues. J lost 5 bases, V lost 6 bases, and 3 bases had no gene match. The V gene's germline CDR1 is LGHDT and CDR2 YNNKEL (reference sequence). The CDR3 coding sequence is TGTGCCAGCAGGACAGGGGTAAACAATGAGCAGTTCTTC. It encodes CASRTGVNNEQFF.

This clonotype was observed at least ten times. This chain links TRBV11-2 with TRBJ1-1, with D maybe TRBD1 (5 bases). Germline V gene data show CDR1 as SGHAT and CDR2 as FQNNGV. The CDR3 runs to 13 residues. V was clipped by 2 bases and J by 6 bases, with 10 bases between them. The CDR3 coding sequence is TGTGCCAGCAGCTTACTAACAGGCCCTGAAGCTTTCTTT. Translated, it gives CASSLLTGPEAFF.

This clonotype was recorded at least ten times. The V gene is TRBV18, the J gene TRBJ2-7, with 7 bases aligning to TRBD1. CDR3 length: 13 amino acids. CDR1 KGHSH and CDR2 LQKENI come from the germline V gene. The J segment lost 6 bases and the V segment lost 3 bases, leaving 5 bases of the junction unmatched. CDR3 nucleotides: TGTGCCAGCTCACCGACAGGGCAGAGCGAGCAGTACTTC. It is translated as CASSPTGQSEQYF.

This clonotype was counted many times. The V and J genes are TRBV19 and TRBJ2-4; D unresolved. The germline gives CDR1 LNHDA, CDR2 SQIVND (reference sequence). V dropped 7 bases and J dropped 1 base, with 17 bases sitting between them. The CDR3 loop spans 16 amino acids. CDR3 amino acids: CASTPLNGVAKNIQYF. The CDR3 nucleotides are TGTGCCAGTACTCCCCTCAATGGGGTCGCCAAAAACATTCAGTACTTC.